This T cell receptor beta chain was identified in a study of CD8+CD57+ T cells in acquired aplastic anemia. Across the study: An average of roughly 3 ug of DNA was obtained from sorted CD4+ and CD8+ cells. Healthy donors gave about 9.8 million reads on average for CD4+ cells.

Overall study findings and caveats: The CD8+ Simpson's diversity of patients and controls was not significantly different. Patients and controls shared some 30 CD8+ CDR3 sequences, highly expressed in patients.

From germline, CDR1 is SGHDN and CDR2 FVKESK. The junction had 7 bases not matched to a gene; V was cut back by 3 bases and J by 6 bases. This CDR3 is 16 amino acids long. TCR beta VDJ and CDR3 profiling used genomic DNA as template. TCRdb itself ran the reads through MiXCR, one entry per CDR3 protein. The sample consists of under 150,000 distinct CDR3 sequences, less than 45% of them appearing once. Comment on this clonotype: No antigen is known for it.

The V call is TRBV14, the J call TRBJ1-4; 10 positions agree with TRBD1. Sequencing used sorted CD4+, CD8+, or CD8+CD57+ T cells (not recorded which) from PBMCs. The TCR was taken from a human donor in good health, serving as a control. CDR3 protein: CASSHYPGTGDEKLFF. The DNA of the CDR3 is TGTGCCAGCAGCCACTACCCAGGGACAGGGGATGAAAAACTGTTTTTT.